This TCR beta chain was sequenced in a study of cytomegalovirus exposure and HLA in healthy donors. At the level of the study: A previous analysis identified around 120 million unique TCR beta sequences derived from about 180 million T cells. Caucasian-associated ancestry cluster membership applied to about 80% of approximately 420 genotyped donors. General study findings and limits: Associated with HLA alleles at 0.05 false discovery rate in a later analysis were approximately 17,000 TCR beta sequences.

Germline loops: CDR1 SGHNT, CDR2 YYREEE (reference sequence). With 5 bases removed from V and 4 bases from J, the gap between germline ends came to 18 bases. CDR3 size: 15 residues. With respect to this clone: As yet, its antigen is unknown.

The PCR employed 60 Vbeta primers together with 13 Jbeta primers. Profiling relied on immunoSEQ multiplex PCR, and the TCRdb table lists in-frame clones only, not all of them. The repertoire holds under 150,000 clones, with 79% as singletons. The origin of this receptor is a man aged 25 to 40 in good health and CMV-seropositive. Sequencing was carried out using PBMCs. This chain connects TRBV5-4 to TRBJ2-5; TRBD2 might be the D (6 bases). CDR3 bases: TGTGCCAGCAGGCCTTGGGGGGAACCGGGAGAGACCCAGTACTTC. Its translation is CASRPWGEPGETQYF.